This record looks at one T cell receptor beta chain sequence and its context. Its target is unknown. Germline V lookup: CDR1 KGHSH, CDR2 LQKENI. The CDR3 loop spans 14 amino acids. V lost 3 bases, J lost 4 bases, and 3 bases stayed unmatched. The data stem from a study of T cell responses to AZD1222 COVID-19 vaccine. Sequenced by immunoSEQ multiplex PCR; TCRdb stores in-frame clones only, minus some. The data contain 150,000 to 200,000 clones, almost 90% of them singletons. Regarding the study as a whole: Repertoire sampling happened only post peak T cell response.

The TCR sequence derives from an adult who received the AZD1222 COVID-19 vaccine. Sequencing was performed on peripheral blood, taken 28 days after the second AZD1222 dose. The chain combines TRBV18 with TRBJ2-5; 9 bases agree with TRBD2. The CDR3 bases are TGTGCCAGCTCACCCCTAGCGGGGTCAGAGACCCAGTACTTC. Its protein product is CASSPLAGSETQYF.